The T cell receptor beta chain described here comes from a study of PD-1 blockade in classical Hodgkin lymphoma. General study findings and limits: Individuals who commenced nivolumab within less than 1 year of ASCT were excluded. The study found complete responders had baseline diversity similar to newly diagnosed patients. Reported baseline diversity: healthy donors highest, relapsed/refractory patients lowest.

Comments on this clone: The antigen remains undetermined.

Clones were read by immunoSEQ multiplex PCR, and TCRdb kept only the in-frame ones, dropping some. The table lists approximately 100,000 clones, roughly 92% of them singletons. This CDR3 region has 11 residues. Per the germline V gene, CDR1 is MNHNS and CDR2 is SASEGT. Trimming cost V 8 bases and J 5 bases, with 10 bases left between them. All trial patients relapsed after autologous stem cell transplantation. Patients reached a best response of complete response, partial response or progressive disease. This receptor was taken from a human donor with classical Hodgkin lymphoma. This chain uses TRBV6-1 with TRBJ2-7, with a weak D call TRBD2 (6 bases). The source was peripheral blood mononuclear cells (PBMCs), collected at baseline. The CDR3 is CASQLAHEQYF. The DNA of the CDR3 is TGTGCCAGCCAACTAGCCCACGAGCAGTACTTC.